The 31 T cell receptor beta chains given below trace back to one sample, sequenced in a study of OX40 agonist ivuxolimab in advanced cancers. Assay: immunoSEQ multiplex PCR; the TCRdb copy retains only in-frame clones and omits some. The table has around 50,000 clones, 88% seen once; the top ten hold roughly 8.4%. The sequences come from CD4+ or CD8+ T cells sorted from blood, collected in a trial of the OX40 agonist ivuxolimab. Every receptor here comes from an adult with an advanced solid tumor such as melanoma, head and neck, liver or kidney cancer.

The chain carries TRBV30 and TRBJ1-5; D not resolved. This CDR3 is built from 14 residues. Germline V gene data show CDR1 as GTSNPN and CDR2 as SVGIG (reference sequence). V dropped 3 bases and J dropped 3 bases, with 12 bases sitting between them. CDR3 coding DNA: TGTGCCTGGAGCGGCTCCGGACCCAATCAGCCCCAGCATTTT. Translated: CAWSGSGPNQPQHF.

This chain joins TRBV30 and TRBJ2-7, with TRBD2 matching 8 bases. V lost 0 bases, J lost 7 bases, and 11 bases stayed unmatched. CDR1 is GTSNPN, CDR2 SVGIG, per germline (reference sequence). This CDR3 spans 15 amino acids. The CDR3 protein is CAWSVYGRAHSEQYF. The CDR3 DNA follows: TGTGCCTGGAGTGTCTACGGGAGGGCCCACAGTGAGCAGTACTTC.

The chain recombines TRBV19 with TRBJ2-1, with 7 bases aligning to TRBD1. With 1 base clipped from V and 12 bases from J, the junction kept 6 bases outside the gene matches. Germline lookup yields CDR1 LNHDA and CDR2 SQIVND (reference sequence). The CDR3 has 13 residues. Written as DNA, the CDR3 is TGTGCCAGTAGTATAGGAAAGGGACAGACGCAGTTCTTC. It translates to CASSIGKGQTQFF.

V gene TRBV28 combines with J gene TRBJ1-5, with D tentatively TRBD1 (5 bases). V was cut by 5 bases and J by 3 bases, with 17 bases left in between. Germline CDR1 reads MDHEN; CDR2 reads SYDVKM. The CDR3 sequence is 16 residues long. The CDR3 DNA sequence: TGTGCCAGCAGTGTGGGACCTGGGGGAAACAATCAGCCCCAGCATTTT. The encoded protein is CASSVGPGGNNQPQHF.

V and J are TRBV7-7 and TRBJ2-3, with D hard to call. Germline V gene sequence: CDR1 SSHAT, CDR2 FNYEAQ (reference sequence). V was shortened by 3 bases and J by 6 bases, with 10 bases between the two germline ends. The CDR3 length is 13 residues. The CDR3 sequence: CASSLGSADTQYF. CDR3 coding DNA: TGTGCCAGCAGCTTGGGGTCGGCCGATACGCAGTATTTT.

This sequence joins TRBV7-3 and TRBJ1-2; D is undetermined. The germline gives CDR1 SGHTA, CDR2 FQGTGA. Trimming pared 5 bases from V and 4 bases from J, leaving 11 bases between. There are 13 residues in the CDR3. CDR3: CASSADGGYGYTF. The CDR3 DNA reads as TGTGCCAGCAGCGCCGACGGAGGCTATGGCTACACCTTC.

The J gene is TRBJ2-3, the V gene TRBV6-6; 13 bases fit TRBD2. Trimming at V came to 2 bases and at J to 13 bases, leaving 9 bases not matched to a gene. The CDR3 has 15 residues. Germline V gene sequence: CDR1 MNHNY, CDR2 SVGAGI (reference sequence). The CDR3 DNA follows: TGTGCCAGCAGTTACCAGGGGACTAGCGGGACATTAGAGTATTTT. Amino acids: CASSYQGTSGTLEYF.

This chain connects TRBV7-2 to TRBJ2-4, with D possibly being TRBD1 (5 bases). Per germline, CDR1 SGHTA and CDR2 FQGNSA. CDR3 size: 13 residues. V lost 7 bases to trimming and J lost 8 bases, with 15 bases between them. For the CDR3, the DNA is TGTGCCAGCAATATCATAGGGGTGGACATTCAGTACTTC. Translating gives CASNIIGVDIQYF.

Only one count was recorded for this clone. The V gene is TRBV19, the J gene TRBJ1-6; 8 bases are shared with TRBD1. Germline V gives CDR1 LNHDA, CDR2 SQIVND (reference sequence). The length of the CDR3 is 14 residues. V lost 6 bases to trimming and J lost 9 bases; unmatched junction nucleotides: 7. The CDR3 coding sequence is TGTGCCAGTAGGCTAAACAGGGGGGGTTCACCCCTCCACTTT. Its translation: CASRLNRGGSPLHF.

In this sample, this clone turned up once. The chain couples TRBV7-3 to TRBJ2-5, with TRBD1 identical over 9 bases. Germline V lookup: CDR1 SGHTA, CDR2 FQGTGA. The CDR3 runs to 13 residues. With V trimmed by 4 bases and J by 4 bases, 1 base remained unmatched. The CDR3 DNA reads as TGTGCCAGCAGCTCGGGACAGGGAGAGACCCAGTACTTC. Its protein is CASSSGQGETQYF.

This rearrangement joins TRBV5-1 to TRBJ1-5; no clear D. Germline V gives CDR1 SGHRS, CDR2 YFSETQ. This CDR3 comprises 14 residues. V shed 4 bases and J shed 7 bases, with 15 bases lying between them. In nucleotides, the CDR3 is TGCGCCAGCAGCCGTACACCCCTGGACCAGCCCCAGCATTTT. Protein product: CASSRTPLDQPQHF.

This clone was recorded once. The chain carries TRBV6-1 and TRBJ2-5; D is perhaps TRBD2 (7 bases). V shed 6 bases and J shed 4 bases, with 15 bases lying between them. The CDR3 consists of 14 residues. Germline V gene sequence: CDR1 MNHNS, CDR2 SASEGT. CDR3 loop: CASSARRGGETQYF. The CDR3 DNA reads TGTGCCAGCAGCGCCCGTAGGGGGGGAGAGACCCAGTACTTC.

This clone was counted a single time. The rearrangement uses TRBV11-2 and TRBJ2-1, with a weak D call TRBD2 (5 bases). The germline V gene has CDR1 SGHAT and CDR2 FQNNGV. This CDR3 spans 14 amino acids. Trimming pared 5 bases from V and 1 base from J, leaving 9 bases between. The CDR3 DNA is TGTGCCAGCAGCCAGAGGGTTTCCTACAATGAGCAGTTCTTC. Translating gives CASSQRVSYNEQFF.

This sequence joins TRBV6-6 and TRBJ1-1; no definite D call. V shed 8 bases and J shed 4 bases, with 14 bases lying between them. The CDR3 covers 13 residues. The germline CDR1 and CDR2 sequences are MNHNY and SVGAGI (reference sequence). The CDR3 bases are TGTGCCAGCTTCATGGGTGGTGGCACTGAAGCTTTCTTT. Translating gives CASFMGGGTEAFF.

This chain connects TRBV5-1 to TRBJ1-1; D possibly corresponds to TRBD1 (6 bases). The ends were cut back, 2 bases at V and 1 base at J, with 12 bases in the middle. The CDR3 is 15 residues long. The germline gives CDR1 SGHRS, CDR2 YFSETQ. Written as DNA, the CDR3 is TGCGCCAGCAGCTTTGTCGGGGGCGGGAACACTGAAGCTTTCTTT. Its protein is CASSFVGGGNTEAFF.

This chain uses TRBV29-1 with TRBJ2-7; D is uncertain. Germline CDR1 reads SQVTM; CDR2 reads ANQGSEA. The CDR3 is 12 residues long. V was shortened by 3 bases and J by 1 base, with 7 bases between the two germline ends. Here the CDR3 reads CSVDPGSYEQYF. The CDR3 DNA reads as TGCAGCGTTGACCCCGGATCCTACGAGCAGTACTTC.

The V gene is TRBV10-3, the J gene TRBJ2-1; 10 bases fit TRBD2. The CDR3 runs to 15 residues. Looked up from germline, CDR1 is ENHRY and CDR2 is SYGVKD. Unmatched junction bases numbered 6, after V lost 2 bases and J lost 8 bases. The CDR3 sequence: CAISEGASGSHEQFF. The CDR3 DNA reads as TGTGCCATCAGTGAGGGGGCTAGCGGGAGCCATGAGCAGTTCTTC.

The chain carries TRBV9 and TRBJ2-7; 10 bases align to TRBD2. This CDR3 contains 14 residues. J gave up 6 bases and V 4 bases, and 7 bases lay outside the gene matches. The germline gives CDR1 SGDLS, CDR2 YYNGEE. The CDR3 coding sequence is TGTGCCAGCAGCAGAAGCGGGAGGGAGGGCGAGCAGTACTTC. This gives the protein CASSRSGREGEQYF.

This clone was detected once. The V call is TRBV5-1, the J call TRBJ2-1; 12 positions agree with TRBD2. Germline assignment: CDR1 SGHRS and CDR2 YFSETQ. Trimming at V came to 2 bases and at J to 9 bases, leaving 6 bases not matched to a gene. CDR3 length: 15 residues. CDR3 sequence reads: CASSFRLAGEGEQFF. In DNA form, the CDR3 reads TGCGCCAGCAGCTTCCGACTAGCGGGAGAGGGTGAGCAGTTCTTC.

V is TRBV7-9 and J is TRBJ1-5; D may be TRBD1 (6 bases). Trimming cost V 5 bases and J 5 bases, with 16 bases left between them. Germline loops: CDR1 SEHNR, CDR2 FQNEAQ (reference sequence). The CDR3 totals 15 residues. In nucleotides, the CDR3 is TGTGCCAGCAGCCCCGCCGGGGGCCCCGATCAGCCCCAGCATTTT. Amino acid sequence: CASSPAGGPDQPQHF.

This clone was picked up one time. The gene calls are TRBV5-4 and TRBJ1-2; tentatively, D is TRBD1 (6 bases). Germline V gene lookup returns CDR1 SGHNT and CDR2 YYREEE (reference sequence). Trimming shortened V by 4 bases and J by 5 bases, and 15 bases separated the two germline ends. The CDR3 covers 14 residues. Written as DNA, the CDR3 is TGTGCCAGCAGCACCCGGGGGGCGAATTATGGCTACACCTTC. Its translation: CASSTRGANYGYTF.

The chain links TRBV28 to TRBJ1-3, with D possibly matching TRBD1 (6 bases). V was trimmed by 3 bases and J by 7 bases, leaving 13 bases between them. Germline assignment: CDR1 MDHEN and CDR2 SYDVKM. There are 14 residues in the CDR3. The CDR3: CASSLQGKWNTIYF. In DNA form, the CDR3 reads TGTGCCAGCAGTTTGCAGGGGAAATGGAACACCATATATTTT.

V and J are TRBV11-2 and TRBJ2-3; D is undetermined. V gave up 3 bases and J gave up 3 bases, with 4 bases separating them. This CDR3 is 12 amino acids long. Germline values: CDR1 SGHAT, CDR2 FQNNGV. CDR3 nucleotides: TGTGCCAGCAGCTTTTCGACAGATACGCAGTATTTT. The encoded protein is CASSFSTDTQYF.

The CDR3 nucleotides are TGTGCCAGCAGCTTTGAAGGGGGCAGTGGCTACACCTTC. Translated, it gives CASSFEGGSGYTF. The chain couples TRBV7-3 to TRBJ1-2, with 7 bases aligning to TRBD1. The germline CDR1 and CDR2 sequences are SGHTA and FQGTGA. This CDR3 spans 13 amino acids. The trim removed 3 bases at V and 7 bases at J, leaving 5 bases unmatched.

The chain couples TRBV5-1 to TRBJ2-7, with D hard to call. CDR1 SGHRS and CDR2 YFSETQ come from the germline V gene. The CDR3 is 13 amino acids. Trimming pared 0 bases from V and 2 bases from J, leaving 6 bases between. Written as DNA, the CDR3 is TGCGCCAGCAGCTTGGAGGTAACCTACGAGCAGTACTTC. This encodes CASSLEVTYEQYF.

The rearrangement uses TRBV19 and TRBJ2-5; TRBD1 aligns across 8 bases. Germline-derived CDR1 and CDR2 are LNHDA and SQIVND (reference sequence). After removal of 7 bases from V and 5 bases from J, the junction contained 15 bases not matched to a gene. This CDR3 region has 16 residues. CDR3 in amino acids: CASKRLDRGQHETQYF. CDR3 DNA: TGTGCCAGTAAAAGACTAGACAGGGGCCAACATGAGACCCAGTACTTC.

This clone showed up just a few times. V is TRBV23-1 and J is TRBJ1-3, with D tentatively TRBD1 (6 bases). TRBV23-1 is identified as an open reading frame with a role that is uncertain. The CDR3 spans 15 residues. V lost 0 bases and J lost 5, with 11 bases in between. CDR3 amino acids: CASSQSRQVRNTIYF. Written as DNA, the CDR3 is TGCGCCAGCAGTCAATCGAGACAGGTGCGAAACACCATATATTTT.

The chain carries TRBV4-1 and TRBJ2-7; D not resolved. Trimming stripped 3 bases from V and 12 bases from J, with 15 bases between. Germline V gene sequence: CDR1 MGHRA, CDR2 YSYEKL. This CDR3 comprises 12 residues. CDR3: CASSQAGRIRYF. In DNA, the CDR3 is TGCGCCAGCAGCCAGGCCGGACGGATTCGGTACTTC.

The chain has TRBV19 and TRBJ2-7; 7 nucleotides match TRBD1. Looked up from germline, CDR1 is LNHDA and CDR2 is SQIVND (reference sequence). The V and J ends lost 3 bases and 5 bases, in that order; junction bases with no gene match: 4. The CDR3 spans 13 residues. The DNA of the CDR3 is TGTGCCAGTAGTATGACAGGGTGGGACGAGCAGTACTTC. This encodes CASSMTGWDEQYF.

The rearrangement links TRBV25-1 to TRBJ1-1, with D perhaps matching TRBD1 (6 bases). The length of the CDR3 is 14 residues. Trimming cost V 4 bases and J 3 bases, with 12 bases left between them. CDR1 is MGHDK and CDR2 is SYGVNS in the germline V gene. Written as DNA, the CDR3 is TGTGCCAGCAGTGTGAACAGGGATGACACTGAAGCTTTCTTT. It is translated as CASSVNRDDTEAFF.

The chain links TRBV2 to TRBJ2-7; D is ambiguous. Looked up from germline, CDR1 is SNHLY and CDR2 is FYNNEI. CDR3 length equals 13 residues. Trimming left V 6 bases short and J 0 bases short, with 9 bases between. CDR3 sequence: CASRRQGSYEQYF. DNA of the CDR3: TGTGCCAGCAGGAGACAAGGCTCCTACGAGCAGTACTTC.